This T cell receptor (beta chain) originates from a study of T cells in Graves' hyperthyroidism and ophthalmopathy. This clonotype appeared a few times. Template material for amplifying TCR beta CDR3 regions consisted of RNA transcripts. The HTBI primer set drove a first-round RT-PCR of the TCR CDR3. Using its own MiXCR run on the multiplex PCR reads, TCRdb lists one record per CDR3 protein. This table holds over 500,000 distinct CDR3 sequences, approximately 17% found once. The clonotype comes from a woman between 18 and 29 years old with Graves' ophthalmopathy. The sequenced sample was blood.

CDR3 DNA: TGTGCCAGCAGCCCCCCGACTAGCGGGGACCACAATGAGCAGTTCTTC. As protein: CASSPPTSGDHNEQFF. The J gene is TRBJ2-1, the V gene TRBV7-9, with 11 bases aligning to TRBD2. The CDR3 is 16 residues long. The V gene end was trimmed by 5 bases and the J gene end by 5 bases; junction bases not matched to a gene: 8. From germline, CDR1 is SEHNR and CDR2 FQNEAQ (reference sequence).